These 18 T cell receptor beta chains were sequenced from one sample in a study of blood T cell repertoires in COVID-19. Method: immunoSEQ multiplex PCR; TCRdb's copy keeps in-frame clones and lacks some. The sample lists around 65,000 clones, around 83% occurring once. Sequencing was performed on peripheral blood. Every receptor here comes from a human donor in a cohort sampled during active COVID-19.

About this clone: At one end, the junction sequence differs from germline, possibly due to a read error. CDR3 DNA sequence: TGCGCCAGCAGTAAGTCAGGGGTCCGCAATGAGCAGTTCTTC. As protein: CASSKSGVRNEQFF. The genes are TRBV10-2 and TRBJ2-1, with D perhaps matching TRBD1 (6 bases). Germline loops: CDR1 WSHSY, CDR2 SAAADI. The CDR3 sequence is 14 residues long.

This chain links TRBV14 with TRBJ2-6, with 7 bases that match TRBD1. This CDR3 contains 15 residues. The germline gives CDR1 SGHDN, CDR2 FVKESK. J lost 7 bases, V lost 4 bases, and 7 bases had no gene match. The CDR3 here is CASSRTGVQANVLTF. The CDR3, as DNA: TGTGCCAGCAGCCGCACAGGGGTTCAAGCCAACGTCCTGACTTTC.

The chain's CDR3 is CASSSRQWPQTQYF. The CDR3 nucleotides read TGTGCCAGCAGCTCCCGACAATGGCCCCAGACCCAGTACTTC. The chain is built from TRBV5-4 and TRBJ2-5; D unclear. There are 14 residues in the CDR3. Deletions cut 3 bases from V and 6 bases from J, with 15 bases between. Germline V CDR1 and CDR2: SGHNT, YYREEE (reference sequence).

The chain uses TRBV27 and TRBJ2-7; a weak D match, TRBD2 (5 bases). The CDR3 length is 14 residues. V dropped 8 bases and J dropped 6 bases, with 20 bases sitting between them. Germline V gene sequence: CDR1 MNHEY, CDR2 SMNVEV (reference sequence). The CDR3 is CASRRSGEGSEQYF. DNA of the CDR3: TGTGCCAGCCGCAGGTCCGGGGAAGGGAGCGAGCAGTACTTC.

The chain employs TRBV11-2 and TRBJ2-3; no firm D call. Trimming took 2 bases from V and 1 from J, leaving 7 bases between them. The CDR3 is made up of 14 amino acids. From germline, CDR1 is SGHAT and CDR2 FQNNGV. The CDR3 protein is CASSLTSRTDTQYF. In nucleotides, the CDR3 is TGTGCCAGCAGCTTAACGAGCCGCACAGATACGCAGTATTTT.

This chain uses TRBV4-1 with TRBJ1-4; D is undetermined. The V end lost 1 base, the J end lost 7 bases, and 13 bases lay between the germline ends. Germline values: CDR1 MGHRA, CDR2 YSYEKL. The length of the CDR3 is 15 residues. CDR3 in amino acids: CASSQGHLRGEKLFF. Written as DNA, the CDR3 is TGCGCCAGCAGCCAAGGACACCTACGGGGTGAAAAACTGTTTTTT.

The chain joins TRBV6-5 to TRBJ1-6, with TRBD1 as a possible D gene (5 bases). Germline V gives CDR1 MNHEY, CDR2 SVGAGI. V lost 6 bases and J lost 13, with 19 bases in between. There are 14 residues in the CDR3. CDR3: CASRTASGGAPLHF. The CDR3 DNA reads TGTGCCAGCAGGACCGCCTCGGGAGGGGCTCCCCTCCACTTT.

J is TRBJ1-2 and V is TRBV5-1; TRBD1 aligns across 7 bases. In germline, CDR1 is SGHRS, CDR2 YFSETQ. J lost 8 bases, V lost 4 bases, and 11 bases had no gene match. CDR3 size: 14 residues. The CDR3 sequence: CASSPEGTAMGYTF. CDR3 DNA sequence: TGCGCCAGCAGCCCGGAAGGGACAGCAATGGGCTACACCTTC.

The rearrangement links TRBV7-9 to TRBJ2-2, with a possible D match to TRBD1 (5 bases). Per the germline V gene, CDR1 is SEHNR and CDR2 is FQNEAQ (reference sequence). This CDR3 is 15 amino acids long. The ends were cut back, 4 bases at V and 3 bases at J, with 12 bases in the middle. The CDR3 region is CASSSPPGYTGELFF. In DNA form, the CDR3 reads TGTGCCAGCAGCTCCCCCCCAGGGTACACCGGGGAGCTGTTTTTT. Supplemented by reference TRBV7-9 and TRBJ2-2, the full variable domain reads DTGVSQNPRHKITKRGQNVTFRCDPISEHNRLYWYRQTLGQGPEFLTYFQNEAQLEKSRLLSDRFSAERPKGSFSTLEIQRTEQGDSAMYLCASSSPPGYTGELFFGEGSRLTVL.

V usage is TRBV7-2 and J usage is TRBJ1-4; D unclear. CDR1 is SGHTA and CDR2 is FQGNSA in the germline V gene. The germline V and J ends were trimmed by 5 bases and 0 bases, with 16 bases remaining between them. The CDR3 is 17 residues long. CDR3 sequence: CASSPRVVRATNEKLFF. The CDR3 nucleotides read TGTGCCAGCAGCCCCCGGGTGGTGAGGGCAACTAATGAAAAACTGTTTTTT.

The J gene is TRBJ1-1, the V gene TRBV2; the match to TRBD1 covers 9 bases. V was clipped by 8 bases and J by 4 bases; unmatched bases: 5. Germline V CDR1 and CDR2: SNHLY, FYNNEI. The CDR3 is 13 amino acids. The CDR3, as DNA: TGTGCCAGCGGGGAGGGACAGGGCACTGAAGCTTTCTTT. It translates to CASGEGQGTEAFF.

This chain connects TRBV21-1 to TRBJ1-1. TRBV21-1 corresponds to a pseudogene. The CDR3 is made up of 17 amino acids. The CDR3 region is CASSNRRHDSMNTEAFF. CDR3 bases: TGTGCCAGCAGCAATCGAAGGCACGATAGCATGAACACTGAAGCTTTCTTT.

The rearrangement uses TRBV18 and TRBJ2-1, with D perhaps matching TRBD1 (6 bases). The CDR3 loop spans 15 amino acids. Germline V CDR1 and CDR2: KGHSH, LQKENI. The V end lost 6 bases, the J end lost 7 bases, and 19 bases lay between the germline ends. The CDR3 DNA reads as TGTGCCAGCTCCAACATCAAACAGGGTCGTAATGAGCAGTTCTTC. It encodes CASSNIKQGRNEQFF.

This clone was seen a few times. The genes are TRBV6-1 and TRBJ1-3; 9 nucleotides match TRBD1. The junction had 7 bases not matched to a gene; V was cut back by 4 bases and J by 0 bases. The length of the CDR3 is 17 residues. CDR1 and CDR2 from the germline V gene are MNHNS and SASEGT. The DNA for the CDR3 is TGTGCCAGCAGTGGAAGACAGGGGGTTTACTCTGGAAACACCATATATTTT. This codes for CASSGRQGVYSGNTIYF.

Comment on this clone: Different DNA sequences within this sample yield the same CDR3. This rearrangement joins TRBV5-6 to TRBJ1-5; possibly TRBD1 for D (6 bases). CDR1 and CDR2 (germline): SGHDT, YYEEEE. This CDR3 comprises 16 residues. V was trimmed by 0 bases and J by 4 bases, leaving 14 bases between them. This CDR3 is CASSLAGQTSNQPQHF. Here the CDR3 DNA reads TGTGCCAGCAGCTTGGCCGGACAGACCAGTAATCAGCCCCAGCATTTT.

This sequence joins TRBV18 and TRBJ2-1; the D gene is possibly TRBD1 (6 bases). Per germline, CDR1 KGHSH and CDR2 LQKENI. Deletions cut 0 bases from V and 3 bases from J, with 12 bases between. The CDR3 has 16 residues. CDR3 sequence: CASSPPRGNVYNEQFF. The CDR3 DNA sequence: TGTGCCAGCTCACCACCTAGGGGGAATGTCTACAATGAGCAGTTCTTC.

The rearrangement uses TRBV11-2 and TRBJ2-7; D gene unclear. The germline V and J ends were trimmed by 1 base and 6 bases, with 7 bases remaining between them. Per germline, CDR1 SGHAT and CDR2 FQNNGV. The CDR3 length is 12 residues. For the CDR3, the DNA is TGTGCCAGCAGCTTAGTTCCGGTCGAGCAGTACTTC. Its translation: CASSLVPVEQYF.

This clone was recorded a few times. This chain uses TRBV10-3 with TRBJ1-6; 10 nucleotides line up with TRBD1. This CDR3 has 17 amino acids. The V gene end was trimmed by 4 bases and the J gene end by 10 bases; junction bases not matched to a gene: 13. Per germline, CDR1 ENHRY and CDR2 SYGVKD. CDR3 amino acids: CAISAYMGQGYGSPLHF. The CDR3 nucleotides are TGTGCCATCAGTGCCTACATGGGACAGGGGTATGGGTCACCCCTCCACTTT.